This T cell receptor beta chain is drawn from a study of T cell responses to AZD1222 COVID-19 vaccine. From germline, CDR1 is MGHRA and CDR2 YSYEKL. The CDR3 spans 16 residues. With V trimmed by 4 bases and J by 8 bases, 12 bases remained unmatched. Note on this clone: Its antigen is as yet unknown.

Using immunoSEQ multiplex PCR, the repertoire was profiled, and TCRdb retains in-frame clones only, with some absent. The table includes 80,000 or so clones, approximately 90% detected once. Points from the study as a whole: Repertoire sampling occurred only after the peak T cell response. Spike was spanned by vaccine-associated CD4 TCRs, with dominance at 160-218 and 743-854.

Second-dose intervals near 4 or 12 weeks were combined. The rearrangement links TRBV4-1 to TRBJ2-3; 10 bases map to TRBD2. The starting material was peripheral blood, obtained 28 days after the second AZD1222 dose. This sequence was found in an adult who received the AZD1222 COVID-19 vaccine. The CDR3 nucleotides are TGCGCCAGCAGCCTCTTTACTAGCGGGGCCTCGGGTACGCAGTATTTT. It specifies CASSLFTSGASGTQYF.